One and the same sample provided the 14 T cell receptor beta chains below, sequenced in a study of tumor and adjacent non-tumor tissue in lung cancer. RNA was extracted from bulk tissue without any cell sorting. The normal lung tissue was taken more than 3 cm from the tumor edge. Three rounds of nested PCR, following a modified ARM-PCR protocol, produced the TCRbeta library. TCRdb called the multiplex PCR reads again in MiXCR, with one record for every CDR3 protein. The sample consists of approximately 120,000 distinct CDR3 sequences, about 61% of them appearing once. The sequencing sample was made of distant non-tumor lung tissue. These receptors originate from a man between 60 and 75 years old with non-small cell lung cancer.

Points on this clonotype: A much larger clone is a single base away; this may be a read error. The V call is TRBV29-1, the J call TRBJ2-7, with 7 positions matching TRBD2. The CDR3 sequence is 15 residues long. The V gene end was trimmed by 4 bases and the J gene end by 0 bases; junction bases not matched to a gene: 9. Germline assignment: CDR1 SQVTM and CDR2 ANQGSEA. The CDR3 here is CSVVLSSGNSYEQYF. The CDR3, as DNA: TGCAGCGTTGTTCTCTCTAGCGGAAACTCCTACGAGCAGTACTTC.

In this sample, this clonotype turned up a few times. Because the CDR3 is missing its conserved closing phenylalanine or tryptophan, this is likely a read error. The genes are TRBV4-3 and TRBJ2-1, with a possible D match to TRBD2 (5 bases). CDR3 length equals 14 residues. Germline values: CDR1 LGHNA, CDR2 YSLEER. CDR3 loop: CASSQEEGYNEQFL. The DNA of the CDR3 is TGCGCCAGTAGCCAAGAAGAGGGCTACAATGAGCAGTTCCTC.

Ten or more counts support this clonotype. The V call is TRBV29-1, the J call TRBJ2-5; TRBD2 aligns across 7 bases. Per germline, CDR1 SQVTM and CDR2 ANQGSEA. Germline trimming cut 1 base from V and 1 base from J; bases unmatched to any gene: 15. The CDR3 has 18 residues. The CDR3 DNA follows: TGCAGCGTTGAAGTGGTTGGCGGGAGAGAAGTTCCCCAAGAGACCCAGTACTTC. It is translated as CSVEVVGGREVPQETQYF. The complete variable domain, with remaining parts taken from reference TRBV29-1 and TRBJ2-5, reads SAVISQKPSRDICQRGTSLTIQCQVDSQVTMMFWYRQQPGQSLTLIATANQGSEATYESGFVIDKFPISRPNLTFSTLTVSNMSPEDSSIYLCSVEVVGGREVPQETQYFGPGTRLLVL.

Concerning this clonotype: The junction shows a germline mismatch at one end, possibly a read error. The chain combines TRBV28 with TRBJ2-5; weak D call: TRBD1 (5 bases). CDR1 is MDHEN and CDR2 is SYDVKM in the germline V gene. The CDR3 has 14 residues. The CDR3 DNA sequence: TGTGCCAGCAGTCCGACAGTACCATTTGAGAACCAGTACTTC. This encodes CASSPTVPFENQYF.

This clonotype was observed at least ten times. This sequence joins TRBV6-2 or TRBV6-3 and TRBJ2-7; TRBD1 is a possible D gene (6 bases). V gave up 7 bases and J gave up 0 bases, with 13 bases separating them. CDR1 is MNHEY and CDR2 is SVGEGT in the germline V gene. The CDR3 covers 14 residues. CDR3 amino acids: CASKPQGNSYEQYF. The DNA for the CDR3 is TGTGCCAGCAAGCCCCAGGGGAACTCCTACGAGCAGTACTTC.

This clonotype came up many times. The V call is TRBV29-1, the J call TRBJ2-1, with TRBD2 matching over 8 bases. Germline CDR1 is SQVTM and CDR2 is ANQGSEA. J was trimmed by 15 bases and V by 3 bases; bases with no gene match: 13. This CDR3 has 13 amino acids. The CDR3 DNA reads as TGCAGCGTTGACGGGGACGGGGGACTAGTACGGTTCTTC. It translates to CSVDGDGGLVRFF.

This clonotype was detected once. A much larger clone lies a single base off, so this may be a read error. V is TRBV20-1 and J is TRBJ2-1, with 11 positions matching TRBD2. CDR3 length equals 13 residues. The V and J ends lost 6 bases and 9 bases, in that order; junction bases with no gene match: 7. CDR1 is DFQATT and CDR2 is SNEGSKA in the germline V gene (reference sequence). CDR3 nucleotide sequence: TGCAGTGCGCAGCAGACTAGCGGGACTGAGCAGTTCTTC. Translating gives CSAQQTSGTEQFF.

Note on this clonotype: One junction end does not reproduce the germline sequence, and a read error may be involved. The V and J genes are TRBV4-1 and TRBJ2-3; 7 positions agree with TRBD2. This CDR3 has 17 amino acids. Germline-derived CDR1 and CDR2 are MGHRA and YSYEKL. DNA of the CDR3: TGCGCCAGCAGCCAGCCGGGACTAACGGGGACCACAGATAGGCAGTATTTT. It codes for CASSQPGLTGTTDRQYF.

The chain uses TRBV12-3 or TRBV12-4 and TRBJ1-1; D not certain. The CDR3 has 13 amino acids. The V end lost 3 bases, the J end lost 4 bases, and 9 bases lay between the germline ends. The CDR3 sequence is CASSFVVSTEAFF. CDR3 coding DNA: TGTGCCAGCAGTTTCGTCGTGAGCACTGAAGCTTTCTTT.

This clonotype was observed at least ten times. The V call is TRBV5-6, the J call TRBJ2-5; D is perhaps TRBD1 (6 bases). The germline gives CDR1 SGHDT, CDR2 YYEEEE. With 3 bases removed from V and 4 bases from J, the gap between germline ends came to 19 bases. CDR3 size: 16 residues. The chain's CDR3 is CASSSLPGSGVETQYF. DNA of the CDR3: TGTGCCAGCAGCTCCCTACCGGGGTCAGGGGTAGAGACCCAGTACTTC.

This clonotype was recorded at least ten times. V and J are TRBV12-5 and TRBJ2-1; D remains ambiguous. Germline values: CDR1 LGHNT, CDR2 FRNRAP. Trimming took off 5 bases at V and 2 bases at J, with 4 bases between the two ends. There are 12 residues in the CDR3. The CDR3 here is CASGPPYNEQFF. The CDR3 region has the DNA TGTGCTAGTGGTCCCCCCTACAATGAGCAGTTCTTC.

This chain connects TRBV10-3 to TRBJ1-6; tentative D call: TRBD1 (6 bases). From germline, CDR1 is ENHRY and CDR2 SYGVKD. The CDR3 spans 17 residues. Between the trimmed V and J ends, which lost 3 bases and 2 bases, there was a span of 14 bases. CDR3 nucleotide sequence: TGTGCCATCAGTGAAAGTGAAGGGGGTACCTATAATTCACCCCTCCACTTT. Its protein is CAISESEGGTYNSPLHF.

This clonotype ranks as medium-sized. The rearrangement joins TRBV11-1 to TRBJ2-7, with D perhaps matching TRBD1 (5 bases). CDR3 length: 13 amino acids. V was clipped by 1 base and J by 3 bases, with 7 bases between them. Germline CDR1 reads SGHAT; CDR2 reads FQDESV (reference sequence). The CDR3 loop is CASSLEGIYEQYF. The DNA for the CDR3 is TGTGCCAGCAGCTTAGAGGGGATCTACGAGCAGTACTTC.

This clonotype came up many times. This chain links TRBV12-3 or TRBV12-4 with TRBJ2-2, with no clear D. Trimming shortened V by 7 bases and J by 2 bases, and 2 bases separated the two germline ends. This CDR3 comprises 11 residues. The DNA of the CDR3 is TGTGCCAGCAAAAACACCGGGGAGCTGTTTTTT. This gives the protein CASKNTGELFF.